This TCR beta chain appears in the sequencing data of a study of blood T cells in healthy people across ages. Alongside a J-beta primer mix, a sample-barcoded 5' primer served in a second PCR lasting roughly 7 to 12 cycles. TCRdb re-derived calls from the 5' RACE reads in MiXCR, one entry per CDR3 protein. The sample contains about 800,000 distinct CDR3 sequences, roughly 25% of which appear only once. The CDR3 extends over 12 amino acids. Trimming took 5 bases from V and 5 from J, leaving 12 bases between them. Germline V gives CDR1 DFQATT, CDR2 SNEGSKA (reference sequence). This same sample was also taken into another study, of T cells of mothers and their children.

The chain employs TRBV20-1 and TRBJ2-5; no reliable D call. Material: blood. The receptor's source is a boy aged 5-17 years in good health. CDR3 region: CSAPENGETQYF. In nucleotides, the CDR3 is TGCAGTGCTCCAGAAAACGGGGAGACCCAGTACTTC.